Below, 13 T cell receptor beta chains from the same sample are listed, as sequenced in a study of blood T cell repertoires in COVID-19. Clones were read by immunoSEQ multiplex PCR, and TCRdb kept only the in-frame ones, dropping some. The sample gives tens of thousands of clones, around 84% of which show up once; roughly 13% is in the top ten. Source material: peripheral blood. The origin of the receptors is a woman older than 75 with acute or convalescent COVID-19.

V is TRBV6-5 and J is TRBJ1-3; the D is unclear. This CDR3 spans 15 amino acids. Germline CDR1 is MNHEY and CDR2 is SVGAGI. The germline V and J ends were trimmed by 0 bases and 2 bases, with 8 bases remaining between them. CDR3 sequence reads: CASSYSTDTGNTIYF. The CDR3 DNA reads TGTGCCAGCAGTTACTCGACCGACACTGGAAACACCATATATTTT.

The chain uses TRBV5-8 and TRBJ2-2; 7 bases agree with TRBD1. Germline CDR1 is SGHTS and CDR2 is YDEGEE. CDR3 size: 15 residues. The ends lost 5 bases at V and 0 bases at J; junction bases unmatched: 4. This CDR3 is CASRTGQPNTGELFF. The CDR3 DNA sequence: TGTGCCAGCAGAACGGGACAGCCGAACACCGGGGAGCTGTTTTTT.

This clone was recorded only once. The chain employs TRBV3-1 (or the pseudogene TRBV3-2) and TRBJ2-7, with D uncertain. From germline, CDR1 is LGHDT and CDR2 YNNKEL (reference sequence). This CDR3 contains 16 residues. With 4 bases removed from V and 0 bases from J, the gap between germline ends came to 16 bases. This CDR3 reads CASSLYSQKNSYEQYF. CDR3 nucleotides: TGTGCCAGCAGCCTTTATTCACAGAAAAACTCCTACGAGCAGTACTTC.

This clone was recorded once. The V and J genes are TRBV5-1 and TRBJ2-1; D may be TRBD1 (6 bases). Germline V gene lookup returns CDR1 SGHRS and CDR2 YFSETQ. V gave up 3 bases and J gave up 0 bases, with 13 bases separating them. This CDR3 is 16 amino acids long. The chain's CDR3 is CASSWTAEHSYNEQFF. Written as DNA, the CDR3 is TGCGCCAGCAGCTGGACAGCAGAACACTCCTACAATGAGCAGTTCTTC.

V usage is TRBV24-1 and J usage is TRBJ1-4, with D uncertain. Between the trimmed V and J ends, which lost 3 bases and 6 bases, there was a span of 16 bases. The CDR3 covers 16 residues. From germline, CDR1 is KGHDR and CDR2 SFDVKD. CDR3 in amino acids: CATSDGRSSWDEKLFF. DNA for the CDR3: TGTGCCACCAGTGATGGGAGATCTTCGTGGGATGAAAAACTGTTTTTT.

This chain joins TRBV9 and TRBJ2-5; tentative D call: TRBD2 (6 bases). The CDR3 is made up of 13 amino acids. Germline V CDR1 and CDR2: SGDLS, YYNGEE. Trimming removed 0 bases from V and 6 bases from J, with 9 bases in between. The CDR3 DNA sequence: TGTGCCAGCAGCGTAGGCGGGGCGAAGACCCAGTACTTC. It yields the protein CASSVGGAKTQYF.

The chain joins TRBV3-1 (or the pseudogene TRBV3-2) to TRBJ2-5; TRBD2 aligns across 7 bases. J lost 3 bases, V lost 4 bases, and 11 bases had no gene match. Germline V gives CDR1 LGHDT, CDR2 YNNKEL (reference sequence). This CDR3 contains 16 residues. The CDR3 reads CASSLWGSGEKETQYF. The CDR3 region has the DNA TGTGCCAGCAGCCTTTGGGGGAGCGGGGAGAAAGAGACCCAGTACTTC.

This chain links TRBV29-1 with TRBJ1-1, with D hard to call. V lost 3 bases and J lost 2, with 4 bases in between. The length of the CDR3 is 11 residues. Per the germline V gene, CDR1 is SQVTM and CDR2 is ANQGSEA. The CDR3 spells CSVERNTEAFF. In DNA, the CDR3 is TGCAGCGTTGAGCGAAACACTGAAGCTTTCTTT. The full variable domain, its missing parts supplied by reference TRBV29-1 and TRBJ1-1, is SAVISQKPSRDICQRGTSLTIQCQVDSQVTMMFWYRQQPGQSLTLIATANQGSEATYESGFVIDKFPISRPNLTFSTLTVSNMSPEDSSIYLCSVERNTEAFFGQGTRLTVV.

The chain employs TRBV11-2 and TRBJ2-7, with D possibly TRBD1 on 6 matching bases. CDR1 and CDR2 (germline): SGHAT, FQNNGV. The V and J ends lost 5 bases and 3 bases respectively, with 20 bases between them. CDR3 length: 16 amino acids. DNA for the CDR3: TGTGCCAGCAGCCCCCTTTTGGGGGCGAAGGGCTACGAGCAGTACTTC. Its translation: CASSPLLGAKGYEQYF.

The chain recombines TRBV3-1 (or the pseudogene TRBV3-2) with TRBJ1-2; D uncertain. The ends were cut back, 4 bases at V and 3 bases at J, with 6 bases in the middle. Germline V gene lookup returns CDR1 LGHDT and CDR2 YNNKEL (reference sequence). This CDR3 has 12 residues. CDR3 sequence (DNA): TGTGCCAGCAGCCTGAGGGACTATGGCTACACCTTC. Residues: CASSLRDYGYTF.

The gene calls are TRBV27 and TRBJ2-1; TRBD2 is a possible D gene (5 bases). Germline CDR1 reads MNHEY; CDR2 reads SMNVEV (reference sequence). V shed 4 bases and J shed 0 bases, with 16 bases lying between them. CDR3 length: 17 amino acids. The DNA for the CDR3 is TGTGCCAGCAGTTCCCCCCGACCTAGCCCCTCCTACAATGAGCAGTTCTTC. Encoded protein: CASSSPRPSPSYNEQFF.

This chain's CDR3 is CASSRPLTADGYTF. The CDR3 region has the DNA TGTGCCAGCTCACGACCCCTAACAGCGGATGGCTACACCTTC. The chain combines TRBV18 with TRBJ1-2; D gene ambiguous. Germline loops: CDR1 KGHSH, CDR2 LQKENI. The CDR3 contains 14 residues. The V end lost 4 bases, the J end lost 6 bases, and 15 bases lay between the germline ends.

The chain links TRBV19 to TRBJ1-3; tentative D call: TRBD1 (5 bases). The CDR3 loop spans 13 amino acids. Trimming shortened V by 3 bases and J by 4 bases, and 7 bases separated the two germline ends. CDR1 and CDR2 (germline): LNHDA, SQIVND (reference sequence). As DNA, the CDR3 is TGTGCCAGTAGTATCCGACAGGGAAACACCATATATTTT. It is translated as CASSIRQGNTIYF.